This record concerns one T cell receptor beta chain sequence. No antigen is known for it. Exposure to brentuximab vedotin varied, and each patient had relapsed following autologous stem cell transplantation. The CDR3 has 12 amino acids. The V and J ends lost 10 bases and 5 bases respectively, with 12 bases between them. Looked up from germline, CDR1 is MNHNS and CDR2 is SASEGT. This entry is derived from a study of PD-1 blockade in classical Hodgkin lymphoma. Findings of the study overall: With CD4+ cells, TCR diversity rose significantly by C4D1, but not with CD8+ cells. What drove the repertoire differences, possibly disease activity or prior therapy, has not been defined. Any patient who commenced nivolumab under 1 year after ASCT was excluded. Baseline diversity resembling that of newly diagnosed patients was seen in complete responders.

Produced via immunoSEQ multiplex PCR; TCRdb's table is partial and in-frame only. The sample records about 20,000 clones, around 85% being singletons. This TCR was recovered from a human donor with classical Hodgkin lymphoma. Source: peripheral blood mononuclear cells (PBMCs), taken at baseline. This chain joins TRBV6-1 and TRBJ2-1; D is unresolved. CDR3 in amino acids: CATSPRNNEQFF. The DNA for the CDR3 is TGTGCCACATCTCCCAGAAACAATGAGCAGTTCTTC.